The entry below describes one TCR beta chain. The entry originates in a study of T cell responses to AZD1222 COVID-19 vaccine. This table comes from immunoSEQ multiplex PCR, and its TCRdb copy is limited to in-frame clones, with some not included. The profile shows just under 90,000 clones, approximately 89% of them singletons. The length of the CDR3 is 15 residues. With 3 bases removed from V and 2 bases from J, the gap between germline ends came to 10 bases. Germline V gives CDR1 MNHEY, CDR2 SMNVEV (reference sequence). The clonotype was recovered from an adult who received the AZD1222 COVID-19 vaccine. The sample consisted of peripheral blood, taken 28 days after the second AZD1222 dose. The chain is built from TRBV27 and TRBJ1-4; a possible D gene is TRBD1 (5 bases). The CDR3 nucleotides read TGTGCCAGCAGTTTTTCAGGGTCGACTAATGAAAAACTGTTTTTT. Translated, it gives CASSFSGSTNEKLFF. Filled out from reference TRBV27 and TRBJ1-4, the complete variable domain reads EAQVTQNPRYLITVTGKKLTVTCSQNMNHEYMSWYRQDPGLGLRQIYYSMNVEVTDKGDVPEGYKVSRKEKRNFPLILESPSPNQTSLYFCASSFSGSTNEKLFFGSGTQLSVL.